The 18 T cell receptor beta chains below come from one sample, sequenced in a study of blood T cell repertoires in COVID-19. The data were produced by immunoSEQ multiplex PCR, yet TCRdb's version contains in-frame clones alone and is incomplete. The data hold some 62,000 clones, with approximately 85% observed a single time. Sequences were obtained from peripheral blood. Receptors were obtained from a human donor in a cohort sampled during active COVID-19.

This rearrangement joins TRBV7-8 to TRBJ2-4; TRBD2 matches 8 bases. CDR3 size: 14 residues. With V trimmed by 5 bases and J by 6 bases, 6 bases remained unmatched. CDR1 and CDR2 from the germline V gene are SGHVS and FQNEAQ. CDR3 nucleotides: TGTGCCAGCAGCCGCACTAGCGGAGCAAACATTCAGTACTTC. Translating it yields CASSRTSGANIQYF. The full variable domain, in which reference TRBV7-8 and TRBJ2-4 provide the parts outside the CDR3, is GAGVSQSPRYKVAKRGQDVALRCDPISGHVSLFWYQQALGQGPEFLTYFQNEAQLDKSGLPSDRFFAERPEGSVSTLKIQRTQQEDSAVYLCASSRTSGANIQYFGAGTRLSVL.

V is TRBV7-9 and J is TRBJ2-1; TRBD2 might be the D (7 bases). This CDR3 region has 17 residues. Germline CDR1 SEHNR, CDR2 FQNEAQ (reference sequence). Trimming removed 5 bases from V and 6 bases from J, with 23 bases in between. CDR3 sequence: CASSPGGSPVVSNEQFF. CDR3 nucleotide sequence: TGTGCCAGCAGCCCGGGGGGCAGCCCAGTCGTCAGCAATGAGCAGTTCTTC.

The chain recombines TRBV9 with TRBJ1-2; tentatively, D is TRBD1 (6 bases). The CDR3 length is 11 residues. V dropped 6 bases and J dropped 5 bases, with 8 bases sitting between them. Germline CDR1 reads SGDLS; CDR2 reads YYNGEE. DNA for the CDR3: TGTGCCAGCAAAACAGGGTATGGCTACACCTTC. It yields the protein CASKTGYGYTF.

This clone was detected only a few times. The chain recombines TRBV7-9 with TRBJ2-7; tentative D call: TRBD2 (5 bases). Germline CDR1 SEHNR, CDR2 FQNEAQ (reference sequence). V was trimmed by 1 base and J by 0 bases, leaving 13 bases between them. CDR3 length equals 16 residues. CDR3 residues: CASSLGAVGSSYEQYF. As DNA, the CDR3 is TGTGCCAGCAGCTTAGGTGCGGTAGGGAGCTCCTACGAGCAGTACTTC.

This clone was detected only once. The chain combines TRBV18 with TRBJ1-1; D is undetermined. Germline CDR1 KGHSH, CDR2 LQKENI. The CDR3 is 14 residues long. Trimming pared 1 base from V and 2 bases from J, leaving 8 bases between. CDR3: CASSPLSPNTEAFF. CDR3 in DNA: TGTGCCAGCTCACCACTGTCCCCAAACACTGAAGCTTTCTTT. Variable domain in full (rest from reference TRBV18 and TRBJ1-1): NAGVMQNPRHLVRRRGQEARLRCSPMKGHSHVYWYRQLPEEGLKFMVYLQKENIIDESGMPKERFSAEFPKEGPSILRIQQVVRGDSAAYFCASSPLSPNTEAFFGQGTRLTVV.

The gene calls are TRBV3-1 (or the pseudogene TRBV3-2) and TRBJ2-6; D is ambiguous. CDR3 size: 15 residues. The germline CDR1 and CDR2 sequences are LGHDT and YNNKEL (reference sequence). V shed 1 base and J shed 2 bases, with 6 bases lying between them. CDR3 DNA: TGTGCCAGCAGCCAAGGGAGAGCTGGGGCCAACGTCCTGACTTTC. Translated, it gives CASSQGRAGANVLTF.

This chain uses TRBV6-5 with TRBJ2-5, with TRBD1 matching over 9 bases. CDR1 MNHEY and CDR2 SVGAGI come from the germline V gene. V lost 2 bases and J lost 5; bases outside the gene matches: 6. The CDR3 spans 15 residues. The CDR3 is CASSYVGTGWETQYF. The CDR3 DNA sequence: TGTGCCAGCAGTTACGTAGGGACAGGGTGGGAGACCCAGTACTTC.

This chain joins TRBV27 and TRBJ1-2; maybe TRBD1 (6 bases). The CDR3 runs 14 residues. Deletions cut 5 bases from V and 3 bases from J, with 13 bases between. Germline CDR1 reads MNHEY; CDR2 reads SMNVEV (reference sequence). For the CDR3, the DNA is TGTGCCAGCAGTCCATACAGACAGGACTATGGCTACACCTTC. Residues: CASSPYRQDYGYTF.

The V call is TRBV23-1, the J call TRBJ2-5; a weak D match, TRBD2 (6 bases). TRBV23-1 is an ORF; its function is uncertain. The CDR3 has 15 residues. Between the trimmed V and J ends, which lost 4 bases and 5 bases, there was a span of 17 bases. CDR3 region: CASSPVTGGNETQYF. The CDR3 DNA is TGCGCCAGCAGTCCCGTCACAGGAGGGAACGAGACCCAGTACTTC.

The rearrangement joins TRBV7-9 to TRBJ1-4; D gene unclear. Germline values: CDR1 SEHNR, CDR2 FQNEAQ (reference sequence). The CDR3 runs to 16 residues. V was pared by 0 bases and J by 4 bases, with 12 bases between. CDR3 DNA: TGTGCCAGCAGCTTAGCCGGAGGGTCGCTTAATGAAAAACTGTTTTTT. Protein sequence: CASSLAGGSLNEKLFF.

The V call is TRBV27, the J call TRBJ2-3, with a weak D call TRBD1 (5 bases). Looked up from germline, CDR1 is MNHEY and CDR2 is SMNVEV (reference sequence). The CDR3 extends over 17 amino acids. V was shortened by 6 bases and J by 1 base, with 20 bases between the two germline ends. In nucleotides, the CDR3 is TGTGCCAGCAGCATAAAAGCCTCAGGGCCTGGCACAGATACGCAGTATTTT. Translated, it gives CASSIKASGPGTDTQYF.

This clone has only one observation. V gene TRBV4-1 combines with J gene TRBJ2-5, with D possibly being TRBD2 (6 bases). Trimming took off 1 base at V and 4 bases at J, with 10 bases between the two ends. CDR1 is MGHRA, CDR2 YSYEKL, per germline. The CDR3 sequence is 14 residues long. CDR3 sequence reads: CASSQGLVLETQYF. The DNA of the CDR3 is TGCGCCAGCAGCCAAGGACTAGTTTTAGAGACCCAGTACTTC.

This CDR3 reads CASSLGGFDTEAFF. Written as DNA, the CDR3 is TGTGCCAGCAGCTTAGGAGGGTTTGACACTGAAGCTTTCTTT. The V gene is TRBV11-2, the J gene TRBJ1-1, with unresolved D. Germline CDR1 and CDR2: SGHAT and FQNNGV. V was pared by 1 base and J by 3 bases, with 9 bases between. The CDR3 totals 14 residues.

This clone showed up just once. The chain recombines TRBV4-3 with TRBJ2-7; TRBD1 is a possible D gene (6 bases). V was shortened by 6 bases and J by 3 bases, with 18 bases between the two germline ends. This CDR3 is built from 15 residues. The germline V gene encodes CDR1 LGHNA and CDR2 YSLEER. CDR3 coding DNA: TGCGCCAGCAGTGTGGGGGACGGGACAAGCTACGAGCAGTACTTC. Encoded protein: CASSVGDGTSYEQYF.

The V and J genes are TRBV3-1 (or the pseudogene TRBV3-2) and TRBJ2-3; 10 bases match TRBD1. V trimming: 4 bases; J trimming: 4 bases; junction bases outside the gene matches: 5. The CDR3 is made up of 15 amino acids. CDR1 is LGHDT and CDR2 is YNNKEL in the germline V gene (reference sequence). This CDR3 is CASSRGGQGSDTQYF. CDR3 in DNA: TGTGCCAGCAGCCGAGGGGGACAGGGGTCAGATACGCAGTATTTT.

The V gene is TRBV29-1, the J gene TRBJ2-7; 13 nucleotides align to TRBD2. Trimming at V came to 5 bases and at J to 2 bases, leaving 3 bases not matched to a gene. This CDR3 contains 14 residues. CDR1 and CDR2 from the germline V gene are SQVTM and ANQGSEA. CDR3: CSVPGTSGAYEQYF. CDR3 nucleotide sequence: TGCAGCGTTCCCGGGACTAGCGGGGCCTACGAGCAGTACTTC.

This clone was recorded once. V usage is TRBV2 and J usage is TRBJ1-2; D remains ambiguous. CDR3 length: 12 residues. Trimming removed 5 bases at V and 5 bases at J, with 9 bases between. The germline gives CDR1 SNHLY, CDR2 FYNNEI. In DNA, the CDR3 is TGTGCCAGCAGTCAGGCCGAGTATGGCTACACCTTC. Translating gives CASSQAEYGYTF.

This clone was observed once. The genes are TRBV5-6 and TRBJ2-5; 9 nucleotides agree with TRBD2. Germline V gene sequence: CDR1 SGHDT, CDR2 YYEEEE. CDR3 length: 16 residues. V dropped 2 bases and J dropped 4; count of bases not matched to a gene: 9. The CDR3 loop reads CASSFRGRGYGETQYF. The CDR3 nucleotides are TGTGCCAGCAGCTTCCGCGGGAGGGGGTATGGAGAGACCCAGTACTTC.